One and the same sample provided the 32 T cell receptor beta chains below, sequenced in a study of T cells after yellow fever vaccination. TCRdb re-called the 5' RACE reads with MiXCR, one entry per CDR3 protein. Of 80,000 to 100,000 distinct CDR3 sequences in the sample, approximately 5.5% were seen once. The starting material was CD8+ T cells sorted from PBMCs, obtained 10 days after the yellow fever booster vaccination. Every receptor here comes from a man younger than 35 who received the YFV17D yellow fever vaccine.

This clonotype turned up a few times. The J gene is TRBJ2-7, the V gene TRBV2; TRBD1 matches at 9 bases. The V and J ends lost 7 bases and 1 base, in that order; junction bases with no gene match: 8. CDR3 length: 15 amino acids. Per the germline V gene, CDR1 is SNHLY and CDR2 is FYNNEI. CDR3 in DNA: TGTGCCAGCACGCCGGGACAGGGCTTTTCCTACGAGCAGTACGTC. Translation: CASTPGQGFSYEQYV.

This clonotype was counted ten times or more. This chain joins TRBV4-3 and TRBJ2-2; 9 bases match TRBD2. This CDR3 spans 16 amino acids. The germline V gene encodes CDR1 LGHNA and CDR2 YSLEER. With 4 bases clipped from V and 4 bases from J, the junction kept 7 bases outside the gene matches. The CDR3 DNA follows: TGCGCCAGCAGCCTTGGACTAGCGAGGGGCACCGGGGAGCTGTTTTTT. This gives the protein CASSLGLARGTGELFF.

This clonotype was observed many times. The genes are TRBV14 and TRBJ2-7; D gene unclear. Trimming left V 3 bases short and J 2 bases short, with 11 bases between. From germline, CDR1 is SGHDN and CDR2 FVKESK. The CDR3 has 14 residues. The CDR3 DNA follows: TGTGCCAGCAGCCACGTACACGGAGCCTACGAGCAGTACTTC. This translates into CASSHVHGAYEQYF.

This clonotype has at least ten counts. The chain recombines TRBV28 with TRBJ2-3; the D gene is possibly TRBD1 (6 bases). CDR1 is MDHEN and CDR2 is SYDVKM in the germline V gene. V shed 7 bases and J shed 2 bases, with 10 bases lying between them. The CDR3 covers 13 residues. CDR3 sequence: CASTGQTTDTQYF. Here the CDR3 DNA reads TGTGCCAGCACAGGACAGACCACAGATACGCAGTATTTT.

This clonotype was seen only a few times. The chain combines TRBV5-4 with TRBJ2-1; D ambiguous. Germline-derived CDR1 and CDR2 are SGHNT and YYREEE (reference sequence). The V and J ends lost 1 base and 5 bases respectively, with 4 bases between them. CDR3 size: 12 residues. The CDR3 coding sequence is TGTGCCAGCAGCTTGTGGGACAATGAGCAGTTCTTC. The encoded protein is CASSLWDNEQFF.

This clonotype was seen repeatedly, ten times or more. This chain connects TRBV7-6 to TRBJ2-7; D unresolved. CDR3 length equals 14 residues. Germline V gene data show CDR1 as SGHVS and CDR2 as FNYEAQ. Deletions cut 3 bases from V and 2 bases from J, with 11 bases between. The CDR3 protein is CASSLEDGAYEQYF. The CDR3 coding sequence is TGTGCCAGCAGCTTGGAAGACGGAGCCTACGAGCAGTACTTC.

This chain connects TRBV29-1 to TRBJ2-5; tentatively, D is TRBD2 (6 bases). The germline V gene has CDR1 SQVTM and CDR2 ANQGSEA. This CDR3 has 16 residues. V dropped 0 bases and J dropped 1 base, with 15 bases sitting between them. The CDR3 reads CSVEEGRAGGQETQYF. The CDR3 DNA reads as TGCAGCGTTGAAGAGGGCAGAGCCGGGGGCCAAGAGACCCAGTACTTC.

This chain uses TRBV11-2 with TRBJ1-6; the match to TRBD1 covers 8 bases. V lost 6 bases to trimming and J lost 11 bases; unmatched junction nucleotides: 9. The V gene's germline CDR1 is SGHAT and CDR2 FQNNGV. The CDR3 has 14 residues. The CDR3 DNA is TGTGCCAGCAGTCAGACAGGGGCAGGAGCACCCCTCCACTTT. Its protein product is CASSQTGAGAPLHF.

This clonotype has more than one count but fewer than ten. This chain joins TRBV10-1 and TRBJ1-1, with D possibly TRBD1 on 6 matching bases. The V gene lost 3 bases and the J gene lost 6 bases, with 11 bases spanning the gap. This CDR3 region has 13 residues. Per germline, CDR1 WNHNN and CDR2 SYGVQD (reference sequence). CDR3 amino acids: CASSDPGASEAFF. CDR3 coding DNA: TGCGCCAGCAGTGATCCGGGGGCATCTGAAGCTTTCTTT.

This clonotype was found a few times. The rearrangement uses TRBV19 and TRBJ2-5, with D uncertain. Trimming took off 4 bases at V and 2 bases at J, with 11 bases between the two ends. The CDR3 has 14 residues. CDR1 LNHDA and CDR2 SQIVND come from the germline V gene (reference sequence). The CDR3: CASSTWTGQETQYF. DNA of the CDR3: TGTGCCAGTAGTACCTGGACCGGACAAGAGACCCAGTACTTC.

This clonotype occurred a few times. The chain carries TRBV12-3 or TRBV12-4 and TRBJ2-7; TRBD1 agrees at 9 bases. The V and J ends lost 6 bases and 2 bases, in that order; junction bases with no gene match: 2. The CDR3 has 13 residues. CDR3 in DNA: TGTGCCAGCAGGGGACAGGGAACCTACGAGCAGTACTTC. As protein: CASRGQGTYEQYF.

This clonotype was picked up many times. The V gene is TRBV24-1, the J gene TRBJ2-1, with a weak D call TRBD2 (5 bases). Trimming left V 4 bases short and J 7 bases short, with 13 bases between. CDR1 is KGHDR and CDR2 is SFDVKD in the germline V gene. The CDR3 loop spans 14 amino acids. CDR3 nucleotides: TGTGCCACCAGTGACCCTGGACTCCGGAATGAGCAGTTCTTC. Amino acids: CATSDPGLRNEQFF.

This clonotype appeared a few times. This chain links TRBV6-2 or TRBV6-3 with TRBJ2-7, with TRBD1 matching over 8 bases. The CDR3 covers 12 residues. Germline V gene sequence: CDR1 MNHEY, CDR2 SVGEGT. V shed 2 bases and J 6 bases; nucleotides not matched to a gene: 0. The CDR3 here is CASSYGTGEQYF. The CDR3 region has the DNA TGTGCCAGCAGTTACGGGACAGGCGAGCAGTACTTC.

This chain connects TRBV4-1 to TRBJ2-2; 12 bases agree with TRBD1. Unmatched junction bases numbered 5, after V lost 6 bases and J lost 6 bases. The V gene's germline CDR1 is MGHRA and CDR2 YSYEKL. The CDR3 covers 15 residues. The CDR3 coding sequence is TGCGCCAGCAGACCCGGGACAGGGGGCTCCGGGGAGCTGTTTTTT. Amino acids: CASRPGTGGSGELFF.

The genes are TRBV12-3 or TRBV12-4 and TRBJ1-1; D unresolved. V lost 4 bases to trimming and J lost 3 bases, with 6 bases between them. The CDR3 totals 12 residues. CDR3 nucleotide sequence: TGTGCCAGCAGTTCGCAGTACACTGAAGCTTTCTTT. It specifies CASSSQYTEAFF.

This clonotype was observed a handful of times. This chain joins TRBV4-3 and TRBJ2-7, with D perhaps TRBD1 or TRBD2 (5 bases each). The germline V gene encodes CDR1 LGHNA and CDR2 YSLEER. Trimming removed 0 bases at V and 0 bases at J, with 9 bases between. The length of the CDR3 is 15 residues. In DNA, the CDR3 is TGCGCCAGCAGCCAAGAAGAGGGGAGCTCCTACGAGCAGTACTTC. It encodes CASSQEEGSSYEQYF.

V and J are TRBV4-1 and TRBJ1-5, with a tentative D call TRBD1 (6 bases). The germline V and J ends were trimmed by 1 base and 9 bases, with 16 bases remaining between them. Germline lookup yields CDR1 MGHRA and CDR2 YSYEKL. This CDR3 is 15 amino acids long. CDR3 coding DNA: TGCGCCAGCAGCCAAGTGATCGGGACAACTTGGCCCCAGCATTTT. Translating gives CASSQVIGTTWPQHF.

About this clonotype: One junction end does not reproduce the germline sequence, and a read error may be involved. This rearrangement joins TRBV6-5 to TRBJ2-3; D is perhaps TRBD2 (7 bases). The CDR3 consists of 15 residues. The germline V gene encodes CDR1 MNHEY and CDR2 SVGAGI. The CDR3: CASSPEPGGTYTQYF. For the CDR3, the DNA is TGTGCCAGCAGTCCAGAGCCGGGGGGCACATATACGCAGTATTTT.

With respect to this clonotype: Being one base from a much bigger clone, this may be a read error. This chain uses TRBV29-1 with TRBJ2-2; maybe TRBD1 (5 bases). V was trimmed by 8 bases and J by 5 bases, leaving 12 bases between them. Germline-derived CDR1 and CDR2 are SQVTM and ANQGSEA. The CDR3 contains 12 residues. The chain's CDR3 is CSRVKGTGELFF. Here the CDR3 DNA reads TGCAGCAGGGTAAAGGGGACCGGGGAGCTGTTTTTT.

This clonotype was counted only a few times. V gene TRBV29-1 combines with J gene TRBJ2-3; D might be TRBD1 (5 bases). Germline V lookup: CDR1 SQVTM, CDR2 ANQGSEA. V lost 3 bases and J lost 6, with 13 bases in between. The CDR3 covers 13 residues. CDR3: CSVDSQGNDTQYF. Here the CDR3 DNA reads TGCAGCGTTGATTCCCAGGGAAACGATACGCAGTATTTT.

There are many counts of this clonotype. This sequence joins TRBV12-3 or TRBV12-4 and TRBJ1-3; perhaps TRBD1 as D (6 bases). V was trimmed by 3 bases and J by 4 bases, leaving 13 bases between them. The CDR3 is 15 residues long. The CDR3 DNA is TGTGCCAGCAGTTTCACAGGGTTTTCAGGAAACACCATATATTTT. Translation gives CASSFTGFSGNTIYF.

The genes are TRBV6-2 or TRBV6-3 and TRBJ2-7, with 7 bases that match TRBD2. After removal of 2 bases from V and 3 bases from J, the junction contained 4 bases not matched to a gene. Germline CDR1 reads MNHEY; CDR2 reads SVGEGT. The CDR3 is made up of 14 amino acids. Here the CDR3 reads CASSYGRGIYEQYV. DNA for the CDR3: TGTGCCAGCAGTTACGGGCGGGGGATCTACGAGCAGTACGTC.

This clonotype showed up just a few times. This rearrangement joins TRBV20-1 to TRBJ2-2, with a tentative D call TRBD2 (5 bases). Between the trimmed V and J ends, which lost 5 bases and 3 bases, there was a span of 10 bases. Germline values: CDR1 DFQATT, CDR2 SNEGSKA (reference sequence). The CDR3 length is 13 residues. CDR3 amino acids: CSASDSYTGELFF. CDR3 sequence (DNA): TGCAGTGCTTCGGACTCATACACCGGGGAGCTGTTTTTT.

Only a few counts were recorded for this clonotype. The chain uses TRBV28 and TRBJ2-5; D might be TRBD1 or TRBD2, each matching 6 bases. Deletions cut 2 bases from V and 5 bases from J, with 15 bases between. CDR3 length equals 15 residues. Looked up from germline, CDR1 is MDHEN and CDR2 is SYDVKM. CDR3 sequence reads: CASSLRGSRGETQYF. The CDR3 nucleotides are TGTGCCAGCAGTTTACGGGGGTCAAGGGGGGAGACCCAGTACTTC.

Written as DNA, the CDR3 is TGTGCCAGCAGCGTAACAGGGGCGGGGAACACTGAAGCTTTCTTT. Protein product: CASSVTGAGNTEAFF. J is TRBJ1-1 and V is TRBV7-9; TRBD1 matches 7 bases. Per the germline V gene, CDR1 is SEHNR and CDR2 is FQNEAQ (reference sequence). The CDR3 spans 15 residues. V lost 5 bases, J lost 1 base, and 7 bases stayed unmatched. Variable domain in full (rest from reference TRBV7-9 and TRBJ1-1): DTGVSQNPRHKITKRGQNVTFRCDPISEHNRLYWYRQTLGQGPEFLTYFQNEAQLEKSRLLSDRFSAERPKGSFSTLEIQRTEQGDSAMYLCASSVTGAGNTEAFFGQGTRLTVV.

The genes are TRBV5-1 and TRBJ2-5; possible D gene TRBD1, 7 bases. The ends were cut back, 0 bases at V and 4 bases at J, with 10 bases in the middle. This CDR3 has 14 residues. Germline values: CDR1 SGHRS, CDR2 YFSETQ. This CDR3 is CASSLDRGGETQYF. Written as DNA, the CDR3 is TGCGCCAGCAGCTTGGACAGGGGAGGAGAGACCCAGTACTTC.

This clonotype was observed at least ten times. The chain uses TRBV7-3 and TRBJ2-3; no clear D gene. The CDR3 is 12 amino acids. Germline lookup yields CDR1 SGHTA and CDR2 FQGTGA. V was shortened by 6 bases and J by 5 bases, with 9 bases between the two germline ends. CDR3 in amino acids: CASSFPGDTQYF. CDR3 DNA sequence: TGTGCCAGCAGTTTCCCCGGAGATACGCAGTATTTT.

This clonotype was seen repeatedly, ten times or more. V usage is TRBV4-3 and J usage is TRBJ2-5; the D is unclear. V was trimmed by 0 bases and J by 5 bases, leaving 7 bases between them. Looked up from germline, CDR1 is LGHNA and CDR2 is YSLEER. The CDR3 has 13 amino acids. CDR3 sequence: CASSQERTETQYF. CDR3 sequence (DNA): TGCGCCAGCAGCCAAGAGAGGACGGAGACCCAGTACTTC.

Of note for this clonotype: Since a much larger clone is just one base distant, this may be a read error. The chain carries TRBV9 and TRBJ1-1; tentatively, D is TRBD1 (5 bases). Germline loops: CDR1 SGDLS, CDR2 YYNGEE. Trimming removed 4 bases at V and 0 bases at J, with 10 bases between. The CDR3 runs to 14 residues. The CDR3 DNA reads as TGTGCCAGCAGCCCGACAGACATGAACACTGAAGCTTTCTTT. Translating it yields CASSPTDMNTEAFF.

This clonotype was counted at least ten times. The genes are TRBV6-4 and TRBJ2-7; TRBD2 matches at 10 bases. CDR3 length equals 18 residues. With 0 bases clipped from V and 5 bases from J, the junction kept 13 bases outside the gene matches. Germline CDR1 is MRHNA and CDR2 is SNTAGT. The DNA for the CDR3 is TGTGCCAGCAGTGACTCGACGGCTAGCGGGGGCCTTAAGCACGAGCAGTACGTC. The encoded protein is CASSDSTASGGLKHEQYV.

This clonotype has at least ten counts. The chain uses TRBV7-3 and TRBJ2-3, with D hard to call. The CDR3 length is 13 residues. Trimming removed 1 base from V and 4 bases from J, with 6 bases in between. Germline V gives CDR1 SGHTA, CDR2 FQGTGA. In DNA, the CDR3 is TGTGCCAGCAGCTTAATGGCATCAGATACGCAGTATTTT. Translation gives CASSLMASDTQYF.

The chain couples TRBV12-3 or TRBV12-4 to TRBJ2-7, with 7 bases that match TRBD1. V shed 6 bases and J 6 bases; nucleotides not matched to a gene: 11. The CDR3 has 14 residues. The CDR3 sequence: CASSFIGQDGEQYF. The CDR3 DNA follows: TGTGCCAGCAGCTTCATCGGACAGGATGGCGAGCAGTACTTC.